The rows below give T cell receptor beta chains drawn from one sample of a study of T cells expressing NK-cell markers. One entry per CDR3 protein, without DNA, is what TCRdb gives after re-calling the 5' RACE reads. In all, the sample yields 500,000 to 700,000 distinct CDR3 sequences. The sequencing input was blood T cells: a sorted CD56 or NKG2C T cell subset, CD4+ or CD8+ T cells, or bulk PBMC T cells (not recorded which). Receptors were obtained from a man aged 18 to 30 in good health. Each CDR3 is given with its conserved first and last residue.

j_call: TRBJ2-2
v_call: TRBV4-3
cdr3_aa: CASSSGRVSGQRNTGELFF

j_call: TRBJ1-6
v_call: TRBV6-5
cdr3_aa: CASSYKQGNSPLHF

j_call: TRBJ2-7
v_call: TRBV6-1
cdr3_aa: CASRPSGSYEQYF

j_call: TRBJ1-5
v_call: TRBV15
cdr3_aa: CATSTREGRNQPQHF

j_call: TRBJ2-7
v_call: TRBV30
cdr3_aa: CAVRAPVLEQYF

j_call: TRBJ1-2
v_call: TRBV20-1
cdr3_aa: CSARDPPRRTNYGYTF

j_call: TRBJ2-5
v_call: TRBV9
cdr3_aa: CASSAEEGVGQETQYF

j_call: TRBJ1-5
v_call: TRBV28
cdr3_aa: CASSGFSFPEGQPQHF

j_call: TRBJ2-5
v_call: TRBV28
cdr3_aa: CASSSSGRGETQYF

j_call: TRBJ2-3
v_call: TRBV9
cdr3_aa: CASGSPGRPDTQYF

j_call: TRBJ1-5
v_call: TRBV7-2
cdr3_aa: CASSLGGTDFYQPQHF

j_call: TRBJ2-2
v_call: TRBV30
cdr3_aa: CAWTSGGGGLFF

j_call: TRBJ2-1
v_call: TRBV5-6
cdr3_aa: CASSLELNEQFF

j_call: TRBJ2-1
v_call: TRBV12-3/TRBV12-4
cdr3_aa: CASSSGLDGEQFF

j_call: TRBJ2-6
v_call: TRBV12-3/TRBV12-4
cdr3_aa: CASSSGTTGASGANVLTF

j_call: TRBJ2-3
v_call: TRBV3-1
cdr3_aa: CASSQGMTGLGADTQYF

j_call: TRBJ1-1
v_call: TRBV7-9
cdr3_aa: CASSDLQAEAFF